This is a list of T cell receptor beta chains from one sample in a study of blood T cell repertoires in COVID-19. TCRdb's copy holds only in-frame clones and misses some; the assay was immunoSEQ multiplex PCR. In the table there are around 150,000 clones, roughly 80% of which are singletons. The sequenced material came from peripheral blood. Every receptor here comes from a man aged 45-65 years with active or convalescent COVID-19. Each CDR3 is given with its conserved first and last residue. Each record gives: J gene, clone size, V gene, D gene, CDR3 protein, CDR3 DNA. A D gene is named only where the DNA matches it firmly. Rows may omit the clone size; those that give it use once, few, many or a size class.

TRBJ2-3 NA TRBV9 NA CASSTAQRGEVTDTQYF TGTGCCAGCAGCACAGCCCAGAGAGGGGAGGTAACAGATACGCAGTATTTT
TRBJ1-6 NA TRBV7-9 TRBD1 CASSYGQGKNSPLHF TGTGCCAGCAGCTATGGACAGGGAAAGAATTCACCCCTCCACTTT
TRBJ2-7 NA TRBV5-1 TRBD2 CASRWGPGTSGASWEQYF TGCGCCAGTCGATGGGGTCCCGGGACTAGCGGGGCCTCCTGGGAGCAGTACTTC
TRBJ2-7 NA TRBV11-2 TRBD2 CASSLDPTSVPYEQYF TGTGCCAGCAGCTTAGATCCCACTAGCGTTCCCTACGAGCAGTACTTC
TRBJ1-2 NA TRBV24-1 NA CATSDHRIPNYGYTF TGTGCCACCAGTGACCACAGGATTCCCAACTATGGCTACACCTTC
TRBJ2-3 NA TRBV5-1 NA CASSHGGSGGTDTQYF TGCGCCAGCAGCCACGGAGGGAGTGGTGGCACAGATACGCAGTATTTT
TRBJ2-3 NA TRBV29-1 TRBD1 CSVWGQGVADTQYF TGCAGCGTTTGGGGACAGGGTGTCGCAGATACGCAGTATTTT
TRBJ1-6 few TRBV6-6 TRBD1 CATGTGLSPLHF TGTGCCACCGGGACAGGGCTCTCACCCCTCCACTTT
TRBJ1-4 once TRBV28 TRBD1 CASRRQGNNEKLFF TGTGCCAGCAGGCGACAGGGGAATAATGAAAAACTGTTTTTT
TRBJ2-5 NA TRBV7-9 TRBD2 CASSLLAGGAGETQYF TGTGCCAGCAGCCTACTAGCGGGAGGGGCCGGAGAGACCCAGTACTTC
TRBJ2-7 NA TRBV6-1 NA CASSEELGGAASSYEQYF TGTGCCAGCAGTGAAGAGCTTGGGGGGGCGGCAAGCTCCTACGAGCAGTACTTC
TRBJ2-7 NA TRBV9 TRBD2 CASSPRLAQVYEQYF TGTGCCAGCAGCCCCCGACTAGCGCAAGTCTACGAGCAGTACTTC
TRBJ2-3 NA TRBV27 NA CATVDRSTDTQYF TGTGCCACCGTCGACAGGAGCACAGATACGCAGTATTTT
TRBJ2-1 NA TRBV29-1 NA CSVKGGNEQFF TGCAGCGTTAAGGGGGGGAATGAGCAGTTCTTC
TRBJ2-7 NA TRBV4-1 NA CASSQELTYEQYF TGCGCCAGCAGCCAAGAGTTAACCTACGAGCAGTACTTC
TRBJ2-7 NA TRBV7-8 NA CASSPPSSYEQYF TGTGCCAGCAGCCCCCCTTCCAGCTACGAGCAGTACTTC
TRBJ2-1 NA TRBV3-1/TRBV3-2 TRBD2 CASSQVRTSARPFF TGTGCCAGCAGCCAAGTCCGAACTAGCGCGAGGCCGTTCTTC